Listed below are T cell receptor beta chains from one sample, sequenced in a study of shared clonotypes between healthy human individuals. The method was immunoSEQ multiplex PCR; TCRdb's version includes in-frame clones alone and lacks a portion of them. The sample holds approximately 1.5 million clones, 98% seen once. Sequences were obtained from naive CD4+ T cells sorted from blood. These receptors originate from a man aged 25 to 40 in good health. Each CDR3 is given with its conserved first and last residue. A D gene is named only where the DNA matches it firmly. Some rows have no size entry. The others give once, few or many, or a class for an expanded clone.

CDR3aa,CDR3nt,abundance,v_gene,d_gene,j_gene
CASSSTGVENNEQFF,TGCGCCAGCAGCTCGACAGGGGTGGAGAACAATGAGCAGTTCTTC,NA,TRBV5-1,TRBD1,TRBJ2-1
CASSVDTGELFF,TGTGCCAGCAGCGTTGACACCGGGGAGCTGTTTTTT,once,TRBV28,NA,TRBJ2-2
CASSIVFWENTEAFF,TGTGCCAGTAGTATAGTTTTTTGGGAAAACACTGAAGCTTTCTTT,NA,TRBV19,NA,TRBJ1-1
CASRCRTGTGKTGELFF,TGTGCCAGTAGGTGTAGAACCGGGACAGGGAAAACCGGGGAGCTGTTTTTT,NA,TRBV19,TRBD1,TRBJ2-2
CASSRDSYEQYF,TGTGCCAGCTCACGCGATTCCTACGAGCAGTACTTC,NA,TRBV18,NA,TRBJ2-7
CASSFGGGNEKLFF,TGCGCCAGCAGCTTTGGGGGCGGCAATGAAAAACTGTTTTTT,NA,TRBV5-1,NA,TRBJ1-4
CSGGNSYNEQFF,TGCTCAGGCGGGAACTCCTACAATGAGCAGTTCTTC,NA,TRBV7-2,NA,TRBJ2-1
CASSTGAGGNTIYF,TGTGCCAGCAGTACGGGGGCTGGTGGAAACACCATATATTTT,NA,TRBV28,NA,TRBJ1-3
CASRPLGQGTGELFF,TGTGCCAGCAGGCCACTCGGACAGGGGACCGGGGAGCTGTTTTTT,NA,TRBV6-6,TRBD1,TRBJ2-2
CASSIRPGTGSSEQFF,TGTGCCAGTAGTATCCGACCCGGGACAGGGAGTAGTGAGCAGTTCTTC,NA,TRBV19,TRBD1,TRBJ2-1
CASNPGVSSQGTDTQYF,TGCGCCAGCAATCCAGGAGTAAGTAGCCAAGGCACAGATACGCAGTATTTT,NA,TRBV5-1,NA,TRBJ2-3
CASSSSNLIRGTDTQYF,TGCGCCAGCAGTTCGTCTAACCTAATCCGGGGCACAGATACGCAGTATTTT,NA,TRBV5-1,NA,TRBJ2-3
CAISEKTESSYEQYF,TGTGCCATCAGTGAGAAGACGGAGAGCTCCTACGAGCAGTACTTC,NA,TRBV10-3,NA,TRBJ2-7
CASSEGVRPQHF,TGTGCCAGCAGTGAAGGTGTCAGGCCCCAGCATTTT,NA,TRBV6-1,NA,TRBJ1-5
CASSHRLGISYEQYF,TGTGCCAGCAGCCATCGCCTGGGAATTTCCTACGAGCAGTACTTC,NA,TRBV7-9,NA,TRBJ2-7
CASSPDRNYGYTF,TGTGCCAGCAGTCCTGACAGAAACTATGGCTACACCTTC,NA,TRBV6-1,NA,TRBJ1-2
CASSVASGYNEQFF,TGTGCCAGCAGCGTCGCTAGCGGGTACAATGAGCAGTTCTTC,NA,TRBV9,TRBD2,TRBJ2-1
CASSPGDRVRTGELFF,TGCGCCAGCAGCCCCGGCGACAGGGTCAGGACCGGGGAGCTGTTTTTT,NA,TRBV4-3,TRBD1,TRBJ2-2
CASSVDHGPYEQYF,TGTGCCAGCAGCGTAGATCACGGGCCCTACGAGCAGTACTTC,NA,TRBV9,NA,TRBJ2-7
CASSVMGTEAFF,TGTGCCAGCAGCGTCATGGGCACTGAAGCTTTCTTT,NA,TRBV7-9,NA,TRBJ1-1
CASSRGTSGNEQFF,TGTGCCAGCAGCCGCGGGACTAGCGGGAATGAGCAGTTCTTC,NA,TRBV7-2,TRBD2,TRBJ2-1
CASSLWTGAPSYRNQPQHF,TGTGCCAGCAGCTTATGGACAGGGGCACCTAGCTATCGCAATCAGCCCCAGCATTTT,NA,TRBV7-9,TRBD1,TRBJ1-5
CASTGPFVEAFF,TGTGCCAGTACAGGACCGTTCGTTGAAGCTTTCTTT,NA,TRBV28,NA,TRBJ1-1
CSALAGGYEQYF,TGCAGCGCCCTAGCGGGAGGGTACGAGCAGTACTTC,NA,TRBV29-1,TRBD2,TRBJ2-7
CSARLVNEQFF,TGCAGTGCTAGATTGGTCAATGAGCAGTTCTTC,few,TRBV20-1,NA,TRBJ2-1
CASSLGSGLVYEQYF,TGCGCCAGCAGCTTAGGGTCCGGGCTGGTCTACGAGCAGTACTTC,NA,TRBV5-1,NA,TRBJ2-7
CASSADTLPYGTQYF,TGCGCCAGCAGCGCTGACACTCTTCCCTATGGGACCCAGTACTTC,NA,TRBV5-1,NA,TRBJ2-5
CASSDHVGNQPQHF,TGTGCCAGCAGTGACCACGTCGGCAATCAGCCCCAGCATTTT,NA,TRBV6-6,NA,TRBJ1-5
CASSPIIRETSTDTQYF,TGTGCCAGCAGCCCAATAATCCGGGAGACTAGCACAGATACGCAGTATTTT,NA,TRBV7-9,NA,TRBJ2-3
CASRRLAGEGDTQYF,TGTGCCAGCAGACGACTAGCGGGAGAGGGAGATACGCAGTATTTT,NA,TRBV7-9,TRBD2,TRBJ2-3
CASSIMPLGKTSYNEQFF,TGTGCCAGCAGTATAATGCCTCTCGGGAAAACCTCCTACAATGAGCAGTTCTTC,NA,TRBV28,NA,TRBJ2-1
CASSPGMTGLTYNEQFF,TGTGCCAGTAGTCCAGGGATGACAGGATTGACCTACAATGAGCAGTTCTTC,NA,TRBV19,NA,TRBJ2-1
CAISDQDREGGNEQFF,TGTGCCATCAGTGACCAGGACAGGGAAGGGGGCAATGAGCAGTTCTTC,NA,TRBV10-3,TRBD1,TRBJ2-1
CASSAVSLAAPEAFF,TGTGCCAGCAGCGCCGTATCTCTGGCGGCCCCTGAAGCTTTCTTT,NA,TRBV9,NA,TRBJ1-1